This TCR beta chain comes out of a study of long-term antiretroviral therapy in people with HIV. Sequencing used immunoSEQ v3.0 at survey level. Clones were read by immunoSEQ multiplex PCR, and TCRdb kept only the in-frame ones, dropping some. The repertoire holds about 26,000 clones, with about 88% as singletons. This clone has just one count. The sample here was unsorted PBMCs, taken approximately 2.7 years after starting antiretroviral therapy. The receptor's source is a middle-aged man with HIV.

CDR3 DNA sequence: TGTGCCAGCAGCCCCCGGGAGTACCAAGAGACCCAGTACTTC. Amino acids: CASSPREYQETQYF. The J gene is TRBJ2-5, the V gene TRBV7-2; a possible D gene is TRBD2 (6 bases). The CDR3 spans 14 residues. The germline V gene encodes CDR1 SGHTA and CDR2 FQGNSA. The ends were cut back, 5 bases at V and 0 bases at J, with 10 bases in the middle. Filled out from reference TRBV7-2 and TRBJ2-5, the complete variable domain reads GAGVSQSPSNKVTEKGKDVELRCDPISGHTALYWYRQSLGQGLEFLIYFQGNSAPDKSGLPSDRFSAERTGGSVSTLTIQRTQQEDSAVYLCASSPREYQETQYFGPGTRLLVL.